This T cell receptor (beta chain) derives from a study of shared clonotypes between healthy human individuals. Study-wide findings and caveats: Generally, naive subsets (rather than memory subsets) showed larger estimated richness.

With respect to this clone: The antigen remains unidentified.

Positive CCR7 selection of CD45RO-negative cells yielded the naive CD8 cells, and terminally differentiated effector memory CD45RA+ cells were excluded. Every donor, a Caucasian adult, lived in Nashville, Tennessee. The repertoire was sequenced with immunoSEQ multiplex PCR; TCRdb's copy has only in-frame clones and lacks some. Here the sample spans about 2 million clones, just under 95% being singletons. J lost 5 bases, V lost 1 base, and 23 bases had no gene match. The CDR3 spans 20 residues. The clonotype comes from a man aged 18-30 years in good health. The sequenced sample consisted of naive CD8+ T cells sorted from blood. J is TRBJ2-7 and V is TRBV23-1; 7 bases are shared with TRBD1. TRBV23-1 is recorded as an ORF, its role being uncertain. Written as DNA, the CDR3 is TGCGCCAGCAGTCAATATCGAAAGCGACAGGGCCGAACCGTGGATAACGAGCAGTACTTC. Protein sequence: CASSQYRKRQGRTVDNEQYF.